Following are 17 T cell receptor beta chains from one sample sequenced in a study of beta chain features in type 1 diabetes. Expressed TCRB transcripts were sequenced because the entire RNA isolate underwent reverse transcription. Produced via immunoSEQ multiplex PCR; TCRdb's table is partial and in-frame only. Of 350,000 or so clones listed, around 20% are singletons. Specimen: naive CD4+ T cells from blood. All receptors derive from a woman under 30 in good health.

The CDR3 reads CACGLNNVETQYF. In nucleotides, the CDR3 is TGTGCCTGCGGACTCAATAACGTGGAGACCCAGTACTTC. The chain couples TRBV30 to TRBJ2-5; tentative D call: TRBD2 (5 bases). The CDR3 loop spans 13 amino acids. V was cut by 6 bases and J by 5 bases, with 16 bases left in between. Per germline, CDR1 GTSNPN and CDR2 SVGIG (reference sequence).

The rearrangement links TRBV30 to TRBJ1-2, with 8 nucleotides matching TRBD1. Germline assignment: CDR1 GTSNPN and CDR2 SVGIG (reference sequence). Trimming cost V 6 bases and J 8 bases; bases outside gene matches: 5. CDR3 length: 11 residues. The CDR3 DNA reads as TGTGCCTGTCAGGGGGCTAAAGGCTACACCTTC. It yields the protein CACQGAKGYTF.

This chain uses TRBV6-5 with TRBJ1-5; D remains unclear. The CDR3 extends over 14 amino acids. In germline, CDR1 is MNHEY, CDR2 SVGAGI. Trimming removed 5 bases at V and 7 bases at J, with 15 bases between. The CDR3 region is CASSRDGLSQPQHF. The DNA for the CDR3 is TGTGCCAGCAGTCGTGACGGACTGTCCCAGCCCCAGCATTTT.

This chain joins TRBV5-1 and TRBJ2-5; 9 bases map to TRBD2. V trimming: 1 base; J trimming: 3 bases; junction bases outside the gene matches: 4. Germline V lookup: CDR1 SGHRS, CDR2 YFSETQ. This CDR3 spans 15 amino acids. CDR3 protein: CASSLPGLAKETQYF. In DNA, the CDR3 is TGCGCCAGCAGCTTGCCAGGACTAGCGAAAGAGACCCAGTACTTC.

This clone was detected a few times. The rearrangement joins TRBV15 to TRBJ2-7; 7 nucleotides match TRBD2. Germline-derived CDR1 and CDR2 are LNHNV and YYDKDF (reference sequence). The J segment lost 3 bases and the V segment lost 0 bases, leaving 5 bases of the junction unmatched. The CDR3 runs 15 residues. CDR3 in amino acids: CATSREIGGSYEQYF. The CDR3 nucleotides are TGTGCCACCAGCAGAGAGATCGGCGGGAGCTACGAGCAGTACTTC.

This clone was seen only a few times. This rearrangement joins TRBV2 to TRBJ1-1; D ambiguous. Trimming pared 2 bases from V and 5 bases from J, leaving 9 bases between. The CDR3 length is 13 residues. Germline V gene data show CDR1 as SNHLY and CDR2 as FYNNEI. In nucleotides, the CDR3 is TGTGCCAGCAGTGAAACGGGTCAGACTGAAGCTTTCTTT. This translates into CASSETGQTEAFF.

The chain has TRBV30 and TRBJ2-2, with D tentatively TRBD2 (6 bases). The CDR3 sequence is 15 residues long. Trimming took off 2 bases at V and 3 bases at J, with 13 bases between the two ends. Per germline, CDR1 GTSNPN and CDR2 SVGIG (reference sequence). The chain's CDR3 is CAWSFPWGDTGELFF. In DNA, the CDR3 is TGTGCCTGGAGTTTCCCGTGGGGGGACACCGGGGAGCTGTTTTTT.

This clone occurred a few times. This chain joins TRBV4-3 and TRBJ2-5; 13 bases line up with TRBD2. The CDR3 is 16 amino acids. Trimming cost V 4 bases and J 5 bases; bases outside gene matches: 7. The germline CDR1 and CDR2 sequences are LGHNA and YSLEER. As DNA, the CDR3 is TGCGCCAGCAGCCGTTCACTAGCGGGGGGGGACGAGACCCAGTACTTC. Residues: CASSRSLAGGDETQYF.

This clone came up a few times. The genes are TRBV5-1 and TRBJ2-7, with a tentative D call TRBD2 (5 bases). Trimming left V 4 bases short and J 3 bases short, with 14 bases between. This CDR3 is built from 14 residues. Germline CDR1 SGHRS, CDR2 YFSETQ. The CDR3 coding sequence is TGCGCCAGCAGCCCACCCGGGGTATTCTACGAGCAGTACTTC. Protein product: CASSPPGVFYEQYF.

J is TRBJ2-7 and V is TRBV18; D perhaps matches TRBD2 (5 bases). Deletions cut 1 base from V and 2 bases from J, with 15 bases between. The CDR3 covers 16 residues. Germline V gene data show CDR1 as KGHSH and CDR2 as LQKENI. The CDR3 nucleotides read TGTGCCAGCTCACCACTGGGGTCGGGATCCACCTACGAGCAGTACTTC. Translation gives CASSPLGSGSTYEQYF.

This clone was observed once. The V gene is TRBV2, the J gene TRBJ2-3; tentatively, D is TRBD1 (5 bases). Looked up from germline, CDR1 is SNHLY and CDR2 is FYNNEI. V lost 3 bases and J 6 bases, leaving 10 bases between the germline ends. This CDR3 spans 13 amino acids. Here the CDR3 DNA reads TGTGCCAGCAGTGAGGGCAGACAGGATACGCAGTATTTT. Translating gives CASSEGRQDTQYF. Looking up the rest from reference TRBV2 and TRBJ2-3 gives the full variable domain: EPEVTQTPSHQVTQMGQEVILRCVPISNHLYFYWYRQILGQKVEFLVSFYNNEISEKSEIFDDQFSVERPDGSNFTLKIRSTKLEDSAMYFCASSEGRQDTQYFGPGTRLTVL.

DNA of the CDR3: TGTGCCAGCAGTGAGCGAGGGTGGGGACAGGGCCCTGCGGAGGATGGCTACACCTTC. Its translation: CASSERGWGQGPAEDGYTF. The chain employs TRBV2 and TRBJ1-2; TRBD1 matches 9 bases. Germline lookup yields CDR1 SNHLY and CDR2 FYNNEI. V was pared by 3 bases and J by 6 bases, with 20 bases of the junction left unmatched. This CDR3 spans 19 amino acids.

The V gene is TRBV18, the J gene TRBJ1-5; the D is unclear. Germline CDR1 KGHSH, CDR2 LQKENI. The CDR3 covers 14 residues. The V end lost 5 bases, the J end lost 1 base, and 9 bases lay between the germline ends. The CDR3 coding sequence is TGTGCCAGCTCATCAGCGGAGAGCAATCAGCCCCAGCATTTT. This encodes CASSSAESNQPQHF.

This chain joins TRBV11-2 and TRBJ1-1, with no clear D. Germline loops: CDR1 SGHAT, CDR2 FQNNGV. Trimming shortened V by 3 bases and J by 3 bases, and 14 bases separated the two germline ends. This CDR3 region has 15 residues. The CDR3 bases are TGTGCCAGCAGCTTGGCACCCCATATGGACACTGAAGCTTTCTTT. It encodes CASSLAPHMDTEAFF.

This chain connects TRBV6-5 to TRBJ2-5; 9 bases line up with TRBD2. CDR3 length: 15 amino acids. J lost 1 base, V lost 5 bases, and 5 bases had no gene match. Germline values: CDR1 MNHEY, CDR2 SVGAGI. In DNA, the CDR3 is TGTGCCAGCAGTCGTCGGACTAGCGCCCAAGAGACCCAGTACTTC. This gives the protein CASSRRTSAQETQYF.

The chain has TRBV5-1 and TRBJ2-7, with D uncertain. This CDR3 comprises 13 residues. CDR1 is SGHRS and CDR2 is YFSETQ in the germline V gene. Trimming removed 0 bases at V and 5 bases at J, with 9 bases between. Here the CDR3 DNA reads TGCGCCAGCAGCTTGGGACCAGGCGACGAGCAGTACTTC. This gives the protein CASSLGPGDEQYF.

In regard to this clone: Distinct nucleotide sequences in the sample also encode this CDR3. The V call is TRBV5-1, the J call TRBJ1-5; 9 nucleotides line up with TRBD1. This CDR3 spans 15 amino acids. Germline CDR1 is SGHRS and CDR2 is YFSETQ. The junction had 3 bases not matched to a gene; V was cut back by 0 bases and J by 5 bases. CDR3 nucleotides: TGCGCCAGCAGCTTGGGGGACAGGGAGGATCAGCCCCAGCATTTT. Translation gives CASSLGDREDQPQHF.